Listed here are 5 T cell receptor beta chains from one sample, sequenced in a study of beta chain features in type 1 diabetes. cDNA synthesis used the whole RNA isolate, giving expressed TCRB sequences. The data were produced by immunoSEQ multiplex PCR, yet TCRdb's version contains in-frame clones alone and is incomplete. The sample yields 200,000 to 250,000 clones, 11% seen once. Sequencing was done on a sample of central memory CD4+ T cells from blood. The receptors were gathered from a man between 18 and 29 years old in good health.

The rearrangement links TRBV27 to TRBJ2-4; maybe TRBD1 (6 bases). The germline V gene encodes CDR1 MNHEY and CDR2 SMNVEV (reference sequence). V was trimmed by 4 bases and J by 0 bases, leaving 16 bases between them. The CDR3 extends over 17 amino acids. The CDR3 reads CASSSNRVGLAKNIQYF. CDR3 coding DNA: TGTGCCAGCAGTTCTAACAGGGTGGGTCTAGCCAAAAACATTCAGTACTTC.

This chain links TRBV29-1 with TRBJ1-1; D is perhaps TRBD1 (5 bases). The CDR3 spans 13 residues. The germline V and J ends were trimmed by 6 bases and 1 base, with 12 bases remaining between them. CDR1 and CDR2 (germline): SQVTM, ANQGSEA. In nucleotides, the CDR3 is TGCAGCGTAGTTGGGACGGCGAACACTGAAGCTTTCTTT. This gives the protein CSVVGTANTEAFF. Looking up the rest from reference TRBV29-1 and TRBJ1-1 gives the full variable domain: SAVISQKPSRDICQRGTSLTIQCQVDSQVTMMFWYRQQPGQSLTLIATANQGSEATYESGFVIDKFPISRPNLTFSTLTVSNMSPEDSSIYLCSVVGTANTEAFFGQGTRLTVV.

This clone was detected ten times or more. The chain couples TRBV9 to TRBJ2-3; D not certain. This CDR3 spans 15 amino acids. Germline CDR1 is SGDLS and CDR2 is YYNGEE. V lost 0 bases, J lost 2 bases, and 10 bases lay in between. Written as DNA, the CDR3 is TGTGCCAGCAGCGTAGCTGCGGCAGCCACAGATACGCAGTATTTT. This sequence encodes CASSVAAAATDTQYF.

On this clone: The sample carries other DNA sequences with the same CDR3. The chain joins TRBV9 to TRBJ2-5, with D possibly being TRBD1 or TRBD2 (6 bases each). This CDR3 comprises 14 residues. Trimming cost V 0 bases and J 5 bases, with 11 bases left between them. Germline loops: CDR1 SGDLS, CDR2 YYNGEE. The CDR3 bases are TGTGCCAGCAGCGTAGCTACGGGGGCGGAGACCCAGTACTTC. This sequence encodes CASSVATGAETQYF.

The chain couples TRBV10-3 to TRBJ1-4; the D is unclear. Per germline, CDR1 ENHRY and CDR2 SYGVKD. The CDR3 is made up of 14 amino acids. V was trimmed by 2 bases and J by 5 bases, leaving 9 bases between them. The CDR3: CAISEPRINEKLFF. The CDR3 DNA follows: TGTGCCATCAGTGAGCCCAGGATAAATGAAAAACTGTTTTTT.